Below are 16 T cell receptor beta chains sequenced from a single sample in a study of T cell repertoires in cytomegalovirus infection. Each CDR3 protein is one row after TCRdb ran MiXCR on the reads. Among around 310,000 distinct CDR3 sequences listed, about a sixth were seen once. Sample: PBMCs. The receptor set was obtained from a human donor in good health (CMV status not recorded). Some clones in this sample may be carry-over from other donors' samples.

This clonotype appeared many times. The chain has TRBV7-6 and TRBJ1-6; D is ambiguous. The CDR3 consists of 17 residues. V shed 5 bases and J shed 9 bases, with 23 bases lying between them. The germline CDR1 and CDR2 sequences are SGHVS and FNYEAQ. The CDR3 loop reads CASSHLKGPTRGSPLHF. The CDR3 DNA follows: TGTGCCAGCAGCCACTTAAAGGGCCCAACAAGAGGTTCACCCCTCCACTTT.

This clonotype was observed at least ten times. The rearrangement joins TRBV7-6 to TRBJ2-5; 7 bases fit TRBD1. Germline assignment: CDR1 SGHVS and CDR2 FNYEAQ. V lost 7 bases, J lost 5 bases, and 10 bases stayed unmatched. The CDR3 extends over 14 amino acids. The CDR3, as DNA: TGTGCCAGCACCTTGGGACAGCCAGGGGAGACCCAGTACTTC. Translation: CASTLGQPGETQYF.

This clonotype was counted a few times. The chain couples TRBV20-1 to TRBJ1-1; D perhaps matches TRBD1 (5 bases). The V end lost 3 bases, the J end lost 1 base, and 12 bases lay between the germline ends. The CDR3 is made up of 14 amino acids. The germline gives CDR1 DFQATT, CDR2 SNEGSKA (reference sequence). DNA for the CDR3: TGCAGTGCTAGGTTGCAGGGCCCGAACACTGAAGCTTTCTTT. This codes for CSARLQGPNTEAFF.

This clonotype appeared many times. This chain uses TRBV7-9 with TRBJ2-7; 7 bases map to TRBD2. The CDR3 has 15 residues. Germline CDR1 and CDR2: SEHNR and FQNEAQ (reference sequence). The trim removed 3 bases at V and 0 bases at J, leaving 5 bases unmatched. The CDR3 coding sequence is TGTGCCAGCAGCTTGGGGCGGGGGAGCTCCTACGAGCAGTACTTC. It translates to CASSLGRGSSYEQYF.

V is TRBV6-6 and J is TRBJ2-5; 7 bases agree with TRBD2. J lost 2 bases, V lost 3 bases, and 6 bases had no gene match. Germline lookup yields CDR1 MNHNY and CDR2 SVGAGI (reference sequence). The CDR3 length is 15 residues. The CDR3 DNA follows: TGTGCCAGCAGTTATTCCCCGGGACTACAAGAGACCCAGTACTTC. Amino acid sequence: CASSYSPGLQETQYF.

This chain links TRBV19 with TRBJ1-1; 7 bases align to TRBD1. CDR1 is LNHDA and CDR2 is SQIVND in the germline V gene (reference sequence). The CDR3 is 14 residues long. V lost 7 bases, J lost 0 bases, and 5 bases stayed unmatched. This CDR3 is CASKGANVNTEAFF. CDR3 nucleotides: TGTGCCAGTAAGGGGGCAAATGTGAACACTGAAGCTTTCTTT.

The CDR3 nucleotides are TGTGCCAGCAGCCGCAAGCAGGGGATCTACAATGAGCAGTTCTTC. Its protein product is CASSRKQGIYNEQFF. The chain carries TRBV13 and TRBJ2-1; a weak D match, TRBD1 (6 bases). The ends were cut back, 5 bases at V and 3 bases at J, with 14 bases in the middle. CDR3 length equals 15 residues. The germline V gene encodes CDR1 PRHDT and CDR2 FYEKMQ (reference sequence).

Ten or more counts support this clonotype. The CDR3 nucleotides read TGTGCCAGCAGCGGGCGGGGCCTCGGTTGGGGTGAGCAGTTCTTC. Translated, it gives CASSGRGLGWGEQFF. The chain is built from TRBV7-2 and TRBJ2-1; D may be TRBD2 (6 bases). The CDR3 spans 15 residues. Trimming cost V 5 bases and J 9 bases, with 20 bases left between them. The germline V gene encodes CDR1 SGHTA and CDR2 FQGNSA.

This chain joins TRBV28 and TRBJ2-3; TRBD2 is a possible D gene (7 bases). The V and J ends lost 2 bases and 0 bases respectively, with 12 bases between them. The CDR3 spans 16 residues. Germline V CDR1 and CDR2: MDHEN, SYDVKM. CDR3 coding DNA: TGTGCCAGCAGTTTAGGGGGGGCGCCTAGCACAGATACGCAGTATTTT. Its protein product is CASSLGGAPSTDTQYF.

This clonotype has ten or more counts. The chain couples TRBV7-9 to TRBJ2-3; perhaps TRBD1 as D (6 bases). The CDR3 is made up of 16 amino acids. Germline CDR1 is SEHNR and CDR2 is FQNEAQ (reference sequence). V was clipped by 5 bases and J by 0 bases, with 15 bases between them. The CDR3 reads CASSPWQGSSTDTQYF. Written as DNA, the CDR3 is TGTGCCAGCAGCCCATGGCAGGGGTCTAGCACAGATACGCAGTATTTT.

The table lists this clonotype with a count of one. The chain carries TRBV2 and TRBJ1-5; D may be TRBD1 (5 bases). CDR1 and CDR2 from the germline V gene are SNHLY and FYNNEI. CDR3 length equals 14 residues. Trimming pared 10 bases from V and 3 bases from J, leaving 16 bases between. CDR3 DNA: TGTGCCACCCAGAAGGGAGGGACCAATCAGCCCCAGCATTTT. It codes for CATQKGGTNQPQHF.

This sequence joins TRBV6-5 and TRBJ2-5; TRBD2 agrees at 15 bases. Per the germline V gene, CDR1 is MNHEY and CDR2 is SVGAGI. CDR3 length: 17 amino acids. Losses at the gene ends were 4 bases for V and 5 bases for J; bases not matched to a gene: 8. CDR3 protein: CASSSGLAGGRLETQYF. CDR3 DNA sequence: TGTGCCAGCAGTTCCGGACTAGCGGGGGGGCGGTTGGAGACCCAGTACTTC.

The V and J genes are TRBV11-2 and TRBJ2-1, with D possibly TRBD1 on 6 matching bases. This CDR3 region has 12 residues. Trimming shortened V by 5 bases and J by 9 bases, and 11 bases separated the two germline ends. Germline-derived CDR1 and CDR2 are SGHAT and FQNNGV. CDR3 DNA: TGTGCCAGCAGCGTCGACAGGTCTGAGCAGTTCTTC. This sequence encodes CASSVDRSEQFF.

This clonotype was found a few times. This chain uses TRBV6-5 with TRBJ1-1; D not certain. Looked up from germline, CDR1 is MNHEY and CDR2 is SVGAGI. V was pared by 2 bases and J by 1 base, with 11 bases between. The CDR3 spans 15 residues. CDR3: CASSYARTANTEAFF. The CDR3 coding sequence is TGTGCCAGCAGTTACGCCCGGACGGCGAACACTGAAGCTTTCTTT.

This clonotype occurred a few times. The genes are TRBV28 and TRBJ1-1; D unclear. The CDR3 is 12 residues long. V dropped 8 bases and J dropped 2 bases, with 9 bases sitting between them. CDR1 and CDR2 (germline): MDHEN, SYDVKM. The CDR3 sequence is CASGPANTEAFF. The CDR3 coding sequence is TGTGCCAGCGGACCAGCTAACACTGAAGCTTTCTTT.

The rearrangement links TRBV18 to TRBJ2-7; TRBD1 agrees at 7 bases. The CDR3 spans 15 residues. Germline V gene lookup returns CDR1 KGHSH and CDR2 LQKENI. J lost 0 bases, V lost 3 bases, and 5 bases had no gene match. CDR3 loop: CASSPQQGSSYEQYF. In nucleotides, the CDR3 is TGTGCCAGCTCACCCCAACAGGGGAGCTCCTACGAGCAGTACTTC.